This T cell receptor (beta chain) was obtained from a study of beta chain features in type 1 diabetes (dated by TCRdb to 2017 to 2018). With regard to the full study: Mean age, gender distribution, total cell number and subset yield were not different between patients and healthy donors. A total of roughly 100 million sorted cells were examined across all samples, and a strong correlation was observed between cell number per subset and RNA yield. The study compared TCRB repertoires of sorted circulating CD4+ T cell subsets between recently diagnosed type 1 diabetes patients and matched healthy donors. Naive and central memory subsets were obtained from all 30 or so donors, but regulatory and stem cell-like memory subsets were isolated from only 8 patients and roughly 8 healthy donors. Summary of the overall study and its limitations: Naive, central memory and regulatory TCRB repertoires appeared more similar among patients than among healthy donors. At VDJ recombination sites, type 1 diabetes patients had fewer insertions and more deleted nucleotides, which implies abnormalities in thymic rearrangement. PCR might favor shorter templates, but patient and control samples were amplified and corrected together, so any skew would affect both groups equally. Because cDNA was sequenced instead of genomic DNA, highly expressing activated cells could be over-represented, though the groups showed no difference in activation or CD3 levels. Only small numbers of individuals were included in the HLA sub-analyses, which left unresolved whether HLA type had any influence on TCRB rearrangement. In all four CD4+ subsets, TCRB CDR3 length was moderately but significantly shorter in type 1 diabetes patients.

The High Capacity cDNA Reverse Transcription Kit was used to reverse transcribe all of the isolated RNA, meaning that expressed TCRB transcripts were what got sequenced. Naive, central memory and regulatory T cell samples underwent deep immunoSEQ sequencing, averaging around 3.6 million total reads per sample. Sorted cells were lysed in RLT buffer and RNA was extracted with DNase-treated RNeasy Micro or Mini kits, depending on cell number. To prevent cross-contamination, every cell subset was processed on its own, while patient and healthy donor samples were processed together. The immunoSEQ multiplex PCR was used to amplify TCRB sequences from cDNA, yielding 87-bp fragments that span the CDR3 region. Sequencing of the amplicons was done on the Illumina HiSeq platform. The published analysis was carried out like this. Synthetic template baselines were used to correct PCR bias computationally, reads within Hamming distance 2 were collapsed together, and singletons that could not be merged were discarded. By aligning reads against IMGT, V, D and J genes, CDR3 length, and insertions or deletions at six rearrangement sites were assigned. Within each subset, clonotype counts were normalized to sorted cell number, after which true diversity and Gini coefficients were computed with the tcR R package. The overlap coefficient, calculated on TCRB nucleotide sequences, was used to quantify repertoire sharing. Out-of-frame TCRB sequences from naive cells were analyzed to stand in for the pre-selection repertoire. TCRdb's version of the immuneACCESS table is confined to in-frame rearrangements and falls short of the full clone set. An unresolved V gene accounts for under half of the shortfall where checked; the remainder is of unknown origin. That table supplies the V and J calls and clone size; D and trimming were determined from the DNA. This sample gives 150,000 to 200,000 clones in total; roughly 60% of them show up just once. The ten largest clones add up to around 0.08% of the sample.

Notes on this clone: The antigen it recognizes is unknown. Qualities for individual bases were not recorded, and no much larger clone is one base off.

Each donor gave one peripheral blood draw, about 100 mL on average, collected into heparinised tubes. Using a panel that included CD45RO, CCR7, CD25, CD127, CD95 and CD27, naive, central memory, regulatory and stem cell-like memory CD4+ T cells were sorted on a BD FACSAria II. Every sorted population had a purity above 95%. PBMCs were isolated immediately by Lymphoprep density gradient centrifugation and stained directly without culture. So that batch effects would be minimized, each experiment stained and sorted samples in pairs, pairing one healthy donor with one patient. Sequenced material: naive CD4+ T cells from blood. In light of the paper, this sample's cell subset or site label describes: true naive CD4+ T cells. The clonotype comes from a man under 40 with type 1 diabetes.

The DNA sequence follows: TGCGCCAGCAGCCAAGATGGATTTAGCAATCAGCCCCAGCATTTT. Translated, this gives CASSQDGFSNQPQHF. The chain joins TRBV4-1 to TRBJ1-5, with an unclear D gene assignment. CDR1 and CDR2, per the germline V gene, are MGHRA and YSYEKL. Relative to germline, V is 0 bases shorter and J is 0 bases shorter, with 6 bases between their ends. The CDR3 starts with the cysteine, ends with the phenylalanine, and has 15 residues. This entry keeps only the CDR3 DNA: 45 bases, framed from base 1.